The next 18 T cell receptor beta chains were all read from a single sample in a study of T cells in Graves' hyperthyroidism and ophthalmopathy. RNA transcripts yielded amplified TCR beta CDR3 regions. During a first-round RT-PCR of the TCR CDR3, the HTBI primer set was used. TCRdb fed the multiplex PCR reads into MiXCR, producing one record per CDR3 protein. In the table there are a few hundred thousand distinct CDR3 sequences, approximately 14% of which are singletons. The sample taken for sequencing was blood. The receptor set was obtained from a woman younger than 30 with Graves' hyperthyroidism.

On this clonotype itself: A much larger clone differs by one base, so this may be a read error. V usage is TRBV11-3 and J usage is TRBJ1-2; D might be TRBD1 (6 bases). The CDR3 covers 18 residues. Germline CDR1 is SGHNT and CDR2 is YENEEA. The V and J ends lost 3 bases and 3 bases respectively, with 23 bases between them. The chain's CDR3 is CASSFSAALIHRDYGYTF. The CDR3 coding sequence is TGTGCCAGCAGCTTTTCCGCCGCTTTAATCCACAGGGACTATGGCTACACCTTC.

As concerns this clonotype: This may be a read error: a much more frequent sequence differs by one nucleotide. The V and J genes are TRBV30 and TRBJ2-2; 7 nucleotides align to TRBD2. This CDR3 has 14 residues. Germline values: CDR1 GTSNPN, CDR2 SVGIG (reference sequence). The CDR3 nucleotides are TGTGCCTGGAGTAGGCTAGCGGAAACCGGGGGGCTGTTTTTT. It yields the protein CAWSRLAETGGLFF.

This clonotype was picked up many times. The V and J genes are TRBV2 and TRBJ1-6; TRBD1 aligns across 9 bases. CDR3 size: 15 residues. V shed 6 bases, J shed 10 bases, and the junction held 10 bases outside the gene matches. Germline assignment: CDR1 SNHLY and CDR2 FYNNEI. The CDR3 nucleotides are TGTGCCAGCAGGACCCGGACAGGGGCAGTCTCACCCCTCCACTTT. It specifies CASRTRTGAVSPLHF.

Ten or more counts support this clonotype. The rearrangement links TRBV6-1 to TRBJ2-3; TRBD1 aligns across 8 bases. The germline CDR1 and CDR2 sequences are MNHNS and SASEGT. The CDR3 consists of 14 residues. Trimming removed 1 base from V and 5 bases from J; junction bases left unmatched: 2. CDR3 coding DNA: TGTGCCAGCAGTGAAGGGACAGGGAAAGATACGCAGTATTTT. Protein product: CASSEGTGKDTQYF.

This clonotype was counted ten times or more. The V call is TRBV28, the J call TRBJ2-7; 8 nucleotides match TRBD1. V lost 3 bases to trimming and J lost 3 bases; unmatched junction nucleotides: 4. This CDR3 contains 14 residues. Germline V gives CDR1 MDHEN, CDR2 SYDVKM. The CDR3 reads CASSLTGVSYEQYF. The CDR3, as DNA: TGTGCCAGCAGTTTGACAGGGGTCAGCTACGAGCAGTACTTC.

This clonotype came up many times. V gene TRBV28 combines with J gene TRBJ2-5, with 9 positions matching TRBD1. This CDR3 comprises 13 residues. Germline loops: CDR1 MDHEN, CDR2 SYDVKM. With V trimmed by 6 bases and J by 4 bases, 3 bases remained unmatched. As DNA, the CDR3 is TGTGCCAGCAGCAAGGGACAGGGAGAGACCCAGTACTTC. Amino acids: CASSKGQGETQYF.

This clonotype was seen a few times. The chain joins TRBV30 to TRBJ2-7; D gene unclear. V gave up 2 bases and J gave up 5 bases, with 10 bases separating them. From germline, CDR1 is GTSNPN and CDR2 SVGIG (reference sequence). CDR3 length equals 12 residues. DNA for the CDR3: TGTGCCTGGAGTTATGGGGTGAACGAGCAGTACTTC. Translating it yields CAWSYGVNEQYF.

The chain has TRBV20-1 and TRBJ2-1; 7 bases are shared with TRBD2. With V trimmed by 3 bases and J by 3 bases, 5 bases remained unmatched. The CDR3 covers 14 residues. CDR1 is DFQATT, CDR2 SNEGSKA, per germline (reference sequence). The CDR3 sequence: CSASSLADYNEQFF. The CDR3 DNA reads TGCAGTGCTAGTAGTCTAGCGGACTACAATGAGCAGTTCTTC.

This clonotype was seen ten or more times. The genes are TRBV28 and TRBJ2-7; 10 bases line up with TRBD1. Trimming at V came to 5 bases and at J to 7 bases, leaving 11 bases not matched to a gene. This CDR3 has 15 residues. Germline CDR1 reads MDHEN; CDR2 reads SYDVKM. DNA of the CDR3: TGTGCCAGCAGTCTTACCGGACAGGGGGTAGTTGAGCAGTACTTC. It translates to CASSLTGQGVVEQYF. The full variable domain, in which reference TRBV28 and TRBJ2-7 provide the parts outside the CDR3, is DVKVTQSSRYLVKRTGEKVFLECVQDMDHENMFWYRQDPGLGLRLIYFSYDVKMKEKGDIPEGYSVSREKKERFSLILESASTNQTSMYLCASSLTGQGVVEQYFGPGTRLTVT.

The rearrangement links TRBV5-1 to TRBJ1-2; D may be TRBD1 (6 bases). V lost 6 bases and J 10 bases, leaving 19 bases between the germline ends. This CDR3 region has 13 residues. CDR1 and CDR2 (germline): SGHRS, YFSETQ. The CDR3 DNA reads as TGCGCCAGCAAACCACAGGGACCGGCGGACTACACCTTC. Translating gives CASKPQGPADYTF.

The CDR3 protein is CAWAQGGNYGYTF. CDR3 in DNA: TGTGCCTGGGCTCAGGGGGGAAACTATGGCTACACCTTC. V gene TRBV30 combines with J gene TRBJ1-2; TRBD1 agrees at 7 bases. The length of the CDR3 is 13 residues. Germline CDR1 is GTSNPN and CDR2 is SVGIG (reference sequence). The ends lost 5 bases at V and 2 bases at J; junction bases unmatched: 5.

This clonotype was observed at least ten times. The V and J genes are TRBV7-9 and TRBJ2-5; TRBD2 matches 14 bases. Trimming cost V 5 bases and J 5 bases; bases outside gene matches: 4. The CDR3 consists of 15 residues. Germline CDR1 is SEHNR and CDR2 is FQNEAQ (reference sequence). The CDR3 DNA reads TGTGCCAGCAGCCGAGGGACTAGCGGGGGTGAGACCCAGTACTTC. Its protein product is CASSRGTSGGETQYF.

This clonotype was observed at least ten times. The chain is built from TRBV11-2 and TRBJ1-5; D remains ambiguous. The CDR3 has 14 amino acids. The ends were cut back, 1 base at V and 7 bases at J, with 11 bases in the middle. Germline CDR1 and CDR2: SGHAT and FQNNGV. The CDR3 DNA reads as TGTGCCAGCAGCTTAGGAGGGCCGGGGCAGCCCCAGCATTTT. This sequence encodes CASSLGGPGQPQHF.

This clonotype was seen many times. V gene TRBV5-1 combines with J gene TRBJ2-3; 8 bases agree with TRBD1. Looked up from germline, CDR1 is SGHRS and CDR2 is YFSETQ. This CDR3 is 16 amino acids long. The V segment lost 6 bases and the J segment 6 bases; nucleotides outside the gene matches: 15. The CDR3: CASTLRPGQGGDTQYF. The CDR3 DNA reads TGCGCCAGCACCCTCCGCCCTGGACAGGGTGGGGATACGCAGTATTTT.

Many counts were recorded for this clonotype. The chain recombines TRBV27 with TRBJ2-1; D is possibly TRBD1 or TRBD2 (5 bases each). This CDR3 is 15 amino acids long. CDR1 MNHEY and CDR2 SMNVEV come from the germline V gene (reference sequence). V was shortened by 8 bases and J by 14 bases, with 28 bases between the two germline ends. The CDR3 loop reads CASLNMGEGNSMEFF. CDR3 sequence (DNA): TGTGCCAGCTTAAACATGGGGGAAGGGAATTCGATGGAGTTCTTC.

This clonotype appeared many times. The J gene is TRBJ2-7, the V gene TRBV20-1; D remains ambiguous. Trimming removed 3 bases at V and 3 bases at J, with 9 bases between. Germline CDR1 reads DFQATT; CDR2 reads SNEGSKA (reference sequence). This CDR3 has 12 residues. The CDR3, as DNA: TGCAGTGCTAGGTTGGCAGACTACGAGCAGTACTTC. It specifies CSARLADYEQYF.

This clonotype was counted ten times or more. V gene TRBV27 combines with J gene TRBJ1-5; 7 bases are a match to TRBD1. V lost 4 bases, J lost 11 bases, and 17 bases stayed unmatched. The CDR3 has 16 residues. CDR1 MNHEY and CDR2 SMNVEV come from the germline V gene (reference sequence). The CDR3 spells CASSSYPPGAQGAQHF. CDR3 nucleotide sequence: TGTGCCAGCAGTTCCTACCCACCGGGGGCTCAGGGGGCCCAGCATTTT.

The chain links TRBV7-3 to TRBJ2-5, with D possibly TRBD1 on 5 matching bases. Germline CDR1 is SGHTA and CDR2 is FQGTGA. The CDR3 totals 15 residues. V gave up 2 bases and J gave up 1 base, with 11 bases separating them. DNA for the CDR3: TGTGCCAGCAGCTTAGAAAGGGGCCCCCAAGAGACCCAGTACTTC. Its translation: CASSLERGPQETQYF.